A selection of T cell receptor beta chains follows, all from one sample in a study of cytomegalovirus exposure and HLA in healthy donors. Sequencing used immunoSEQ multiplex PCR; TCRdb keeps in-frame clones, though not all of them. The data hold roughly 130,000 clones, with 75% to 85% observed a single time. Specimen: PBMCs. The receptors were sampled from a man aged 18 to 35 in good health and CMV-seronegative. Each CDR3 is given with its conserved first and last residue. Fields, in order: clone size, D gene, CDR3 length, V gene, J gene, CDR3 DNA, CDR3 protein. A D gene is named only where the DNA matches it firmly. Some rows have no size entry. The others give once, few or many, or a class for an expanded clone.

-	-	13	TRBV5-1	TRBJ2-7	TGCGCCAGCAGCTTGGCCGGGATTAGCTCATATTACTTC	CASSLAGISSYYF
-	TRBD1	14	TRBV6-5	TRBJ2-7	TGTGCCAGCAGCTCCGGACAGGACTCCTACGAGCAGTACTTC	CASSSGQDSYEQYF
-	-	18	TRBV5-5	TRBJ2-6	TGTGCCAGCAGCTTGGCCGGGGACAAAAGCTCTGGGGCCAACGTCCTGACTTTC	CASSLAGDKSSGANVLTF
-	TRBD1	16	TRBV2	TRBJ2-5	TGTGCCAGCAGTAGCCCAACTGGACAGGCTCAAGAGACCCAGTACTTC	CASSSPTGQAQETQYF
-	TRBD1	15	TRBV28	TRBJ1-2	TGTGCCAGCAGTCCCGGGACAGGTGCTAACTATGGCTACACCTTC	CASSPGTGANYGYTF
few	TRBD2	15	TRBV5-1	TRBJ2-7	TGCGCCAGCAGCCCCCCGACTAGCGGGAGCTACGAGCAGTACTTC	CASSPPTSGSYEQYF
few	-	14	TRBV30	TRBJ1-1	TGTGCCTGGAGTGCTTGGACTATACACACTGAAGCTTTCTTT	CAWSAWTIHTEAFF
-	-	15	TRBV19	TRBJ1-5	TGTGCCAGTAGTATAGGTGACAGGAGCAATCAGCCCCAGCATTTT	CASSIGDRSNQPQHF
-	-	15	TRBV9	TRBJ1-1	TGTGCCAGCAGCGTAGGGGGAGGAGAGAACACTGAAGCTTTCTTT	CASSVGGGENTEAFF
once	TRBD1	16	TRBV6-5	TRBJ1-1	TGTGCCAGCAGTTACTCAGAACCGGGACAGGCGCCCGAAGCTTTCTTT	CASSYSEPGQAPEAFF
few	TRBD1	14	TRBV5-1	TRBJ1-2	TGCGCCAGCAGCTTGGCCGACAGGGTTTCTGGCTACACCTTC	CASSLADRVSGYTF
-	TRBD2	16	TRBV28	TRBJ2-3	TGTGCCAGCACCCCCGGACTAGCAGCTAGCACAGATACGCAGTATTTT	CASTPGLAASTDTQYF
-	TRBD1	14	TRBV7-8	TRBJ1-2	TGTGCCAGCAGCGGCCGGGACAGGGCTGGTGGCTACACCTTC	CASSGRDRAGGYTF
-	TRBD1	14	TRBV18	TRBJ2-7	TGTGCCAGCTCACTCCGGGACAGGGACGACGAGCAGTACTTC	CASSLRDRDDEQYF
-	TRBD2	16	TRBV28	TRBJ2-1	TGTGCCAGCAGCCCGGGACTAGCGGAGGTCTACAATGAGCAGTTCTTC	CASSPGLAEVYNEQFF
-	TRBD2	16	TRBV7-2	TRBJ2-2	TGTGCCAGCAGCTCCGTTAGCGGGAGGAGTACCGGGGAGCTGTTTTTT	CASSSVSGRSTGELFF
-	TRBD2	17	TRBV5-1	TRBJ2-1	TGCGCCAGCAGCTTGGCGGCGGGAGGGCCCACCTATAATGAGCAGTTCTTC	CASSLAAGGPTYNEQFF